A single sample gave rise to the 21 T cell receptor beta chains below, sequenced in a study of siplizumab effects on memory and regulatory T cells. Repertoires were generated with immunoSEQ multiplex PCR, while TCRdb's copy carries only in-frame clones and drops some. The profile shows 57,000 or so clones, 65% to 80% of them singletons. Sequencing input: memory CD4+ T cells sorted from blood. The source of these receptors is a human donor in good health.

The chain carries TRBV7-9 and TRBJ1-4; D is ambiguous. From germline, CDR1 is SEHNR and CDR2 FQNEAQ (reference sequence). The CDR3 contains 13 residues. V was shortened by 1 base and J by 7 bases, with 7 bases between the two germline ends. The CDR3 nucleotides are TGTGCCAGCAGCTTAGGGTGGGGTGAAAAACTGTTTTTT. Translating it yields CASSLGWGEKLFF.

This clone was picked up one time. CDR3 sequence reads: CASSSQGGFYEQYF. DNA of the CDR3: TGTGCCAGCAGCTCGCAGGGTGGATTCTACGAGCAGTACTTC. This chain uses TRBV7-2 with TRBJ2-7; the D gene is possibly TRBD1 (5 bases). V was cut by 4 bases and J by 3 bases, with 13 bases left in between. Germline V CDR1 and CDR2: SGHTA, FQGNSA. This CDR3 contains 14 residues.

The table lists this clone with a few counts. This sequence joins TRBV10-3 and TRBJ1-6; D unresolved. The CDR3 spans 12 residues. Germline V gene lookup returns CDR1 ENHRY and CDR2 SYGVKD. The V end was cut by 7 bases, the J end by 7 bases, with 8 bases between. The CDR3 DNA reads TGTGCCATCAAAGACCCGAATTCACCCCTCCACTTT. Protein sequence: CAIKDPNSPLHF.

This clone has just one count. The CDR3: CASSLALEQYF. The DNA of the CDR3 is TGTGCCAGCAGCCTCGCACTTGAGCAGTACTTC. V and J are TRBV5-6 and TRBJ2-7; no clear D. There are 11 residues in the CDR3. V dropped 4 bases and J dropped 7 bases, with 9 bases sitting between them. Germline CDR1 reads SGHDT; CDR2 reads YYEEEE.

Only one count was recorded for this clone. The chain carries TRBV21-1 and TRBJ2-7. TRBV21-1 is a documented pseudogene. CDR3 length: 14 amino acids. The CDR3 bases are TGTGCCAGCAGCAAAATGAAGGGAACCTACGAGCAGTACTTC. Protein product: CASSKMKGTYEQYF.

This chain uses TRBV15 with TRBJ2-3, with D uncertain. Trimming removed 1 base from V and 8 bases from J, with 7 bases in between. Germline values: CDR1 LNHNV, CDR2 YYDKDF (reference sequence). This CDR3 spans 12 amino acids. CDR3 amino acids: CATSRVDGTQYF. CDR3 in DNA: TGTGCCACCAGCAGAGTAGACGGTACGCAGTATTTT.

V usage is TRBV5-4 and J usage is TRBJ1-2, with D hard to call. This CDR3 spans 12 amino acids. CDR1 and CDR2 (germline): SGHNT, YYREEE (reference sequence). V lost 0 bases, J lost 8 bases, and 8 bases lay in between. The CDR3: CASSLGGPGYTF. CDR3 bases: TGTGCCAGCAGCTTGGGAGGGCCCGGCTACACCTTC.

This chain links TRBV14 with TRBJ1-6, with D possibly matching TRBD1 (5 bases). V shed 4 bases and J shed 9 bases, with 13 bases lying between them. The CDR3 spans 14 residues. Germline CDR1 and CDR2: SGHDN and FVKESK. As DNA, the CDR3 is TGTGCCAGCAGCCGGGGGGGAGGCGGTTCACCCCTCCACTTT. Its translation is CASSRGGGGSPLHF.

This chain uses TRBV10-3 with TRBJ1-5, with TRBD1 as a possible D gene (6 bases). V dropped 2 bases and J dropped 7 bases, with 15 bases sitting between them. The CDR3 totals 15 residues. Germline CDR1 and CDR2: ENHRY and SYGVKD. CDR3 residues: CAISEGGGGEQPQHF. In nucleotides, the CDR3 is TGTGCCATCAGTGAGGGAGGGGGGGGCGAACAGCCCCAGCATTTT.

This chain uses TRBV6-1 with TRBJ2-1, with 10 bases aligning to TRBD2. J lost 4 bases, V lost 5 bases, and 5 bases had no gene match. CDR3 length: 15 residues. CDR1 and CDR2 from the germline V gene are MNHNS and SASEGT. Written as DNA, the CDR3 is TGTGCCAGCAGTAAGCGGGGGGGTTCGTACAATGAGCAGTTCTTC. Translation: CASSKRGGSYNEQFF.

This clone was detected only once. This sequence joins TRBV28 and TRBJ1-5; D remains unclear. The CDR3 consists of 16 residues. V was trimmed by 0 bases and J by 3 bases, leaving 12 bases between them. CDR1 MDHEN and CDR2 SYDVKM come from the germline V gene. CDR3 bases: TGTGCCAGCAGTTTATGGCCCGGGTCCACCAATCAGCCCCAGCATTTT. Encoded protein: CASSLWPGSTNQPQHF.

The DNA of the CDR3 is TGTGCCAGCAGCCCCCTCGGCGGTAATGAAAAACTGTTTTTT. It yields the protein CASSPLGGNEKLFF. The chain links TRBV7-2 to TRBJ1-4; D remains ambiguous. The CDR3 contains 14 residues. With 5 bases removed from V and 4 bases from J, the gap between germline ends came to 11 bases. Germline V gene data show CDR1 as SGHTA and CDR2 as FQGNSA.

V gene TRBV10-3 combines with J gene TRBJ1-6, with 8 bases fitting TRBD1. Unmatched junction bases numbered 18, after V lost 4 bases and J lost 10 bases. The CDR3 has 18 amino acids. Germline V lookup: CDR1 ENHRY, CDR2 SYGVKD. CDR3 amino acids: CAISGVIGGQGLGSPLHF. CDR3 DNA sequence: TGTGCCATCAGTGGAGTCATAGGAGGACAGGGTTTAGGGTCACCCCTCCACTTT.

The CDR3 region is CASSDGLAGGKDTQYF. The CDR3 DNA is TGTGCCAGCAGTGACGGCCTAGCGGGGGGGAAAGATACGCAGTATTTT. This chain uses TRBV6-4 with TRBJ2-3, with TRBD2 identical over 12 bases. Looked up from germline, CDR1 is MRHNA and CDR2 is SNTAGT. After removal of 2 bases from V and 5 bases from J, the junction contained 5 bases not matched to a gene. CDR3 size: 16 residues.

The chain employs TRBV4-2 and TRBJ2-5; unclear D gene. The CDR3 is 15 amino acids. CDR1 is LGHNA, CDR2 YNFKEQ, per germline. Deletions cut 1 base from V and 5 bases from J, with 14 bases between. CDR3 sequence (DNA): TGTGCCAGCAGCCAAGGTGTGCGTGGGCTGGAGACCCAGTACTTC. Amino acid sequence: CASSQGVRGLETQYF.

This chain joins TRBV6-5 and TRBJ2-5, with 10 positions matching TRBD2. There are 16 residues in the CDR3. V lost 2 bases and J lost 1; bases outside the gene matches: 4. In germline, CDR1 is MNHEY, CDR2 SVGAGI. CDR3 amino acids: CASSYRTSGRQETQYF. The CDR3 DNA sequence: TGTGCCAGCAGTTACCGGACTAGCGGACGCCAAGAGACCCAGTACTTC.

The chain recombines TRBV10-3 with TRBJ1-2, with a tentative D call TRBD1 (6 bases). CDR1 and CDR2 (germline): ENHRY, SYGVKD. The CDR3 has 15 residues. V was pared by 2 bases and J by 5 bases, with 15 bases between. The CDR3, as DNA: TGTGCCATCAGTGAGAGGGACAACACTGGGTATGGCTACACCTTC. Its translation: CAISERDNTGYGYTF.

The V gene is TRBV19, the J gene TRBJ1-6, with TRBD1 matching over 8 bases. The CDR3 spans 17 residues. Germline CDR1 LNHDA, CDR2 SQIVND (reference sequence). The V gene end was trimmed by 1 base and the J gene end by 10 bases; junction bases not matched to a gene: 12. The CDR3 nucleotides read TGTGCCAGTAGTATAGCCCTAGGACAGGGTTCGGGGTCACCCCTCCACTTT. This codes for CASSIALGQGSGSPLHF.

This clone was detected a few times. The J gene is TRBJ2-3, the V gene TRBV5-4; 8 positions agree with TRBD2. The J segment lost 3 bases and the V segment lost 4 bases, leaving 10 bases of the junction unmatched. This CDR3 has 16 residues. Germline CDR1 is SGHNT and CDR2 is YYREEE (reference sequence). CDR3 region: CASSLGTSSLTDTQYF. DNA of the CDR3: TGTGCCAGCAGCCTCGGGACTAGTTCTTTGACAGATACGCAGTATTTT.

This clone was found a few times. V is TRBV6-5 and J is TRBJ1-1; 8 nucleotides line up with TRBD1. This CDR3 has 14 amino acids. CDR1 is MNHEY, CDR2 SVGAGI, per germline. Trimming took 4 bases from V and 7 from J; bases not matched to a gene: 8. Written as DNA, the CDR3 is TGTGCCAGCAGTTTGACAGGGGAAAGGGTTGAAGCTTTCTTT. Translation gives CASSLTGERVEAFF.

The CDR3 sequence is CASSRLAGGTRDEQYF. In DNA form, the CDR3 reads TGTGCCAGCAGTCGACTAGCGGGGGGGACAAGAGACGAGCAGTACTTC. The genes are TRBV2 and TRBJ2-7, with 14 bases that match TRBD2. V was clipped by 5 bases and J by 5 bases; unmatched bases: 8. CDR3 length: 16 residues. Germline V lookup: CDR1 SNHLY, CDR2 FYNNEI.